This T cell receptor beta chain derives from a study of T cell responses to AZD1222 COVID-19 vaccine. Concerning this clone: Its antigen is currently unknown.

Profiling relied on immunoSEQ multiplex PCR, and the TCRdb table lists in-frame clones only, not all of them. Of roughly 150,000 clones detected, more than 75% appear once; the ten largest clones hold 5%. Looked up from germline, CDR1 is MNHEY and CDR2 is SVGEGT. Trimming cost V 2 bases and J 2 bases; bases outside gene matches: 15. CDR3 size: 18 residues. Broader study findings: Spike-wide coverage was observed for vaccine-associated CD4 TCRs, with dominant responses at 160-218 and 743-854.

This chain joins TRBV6-2 or TRBV6-3 and TRBJ2-7; 7 bases are shared with TRBD2. Material: peripheral blood, obtained on day 0 of AZD1222 vaccination. This TCR was recovered from an adult in good health. The CDR3: CASSYPTWGGSRPYEQYF. The CDR3 bases are TGTGCCAGCAGTTACCCGACGTGGGGCGGGAGCCGCCCCTACGAGCAGTACTTC.